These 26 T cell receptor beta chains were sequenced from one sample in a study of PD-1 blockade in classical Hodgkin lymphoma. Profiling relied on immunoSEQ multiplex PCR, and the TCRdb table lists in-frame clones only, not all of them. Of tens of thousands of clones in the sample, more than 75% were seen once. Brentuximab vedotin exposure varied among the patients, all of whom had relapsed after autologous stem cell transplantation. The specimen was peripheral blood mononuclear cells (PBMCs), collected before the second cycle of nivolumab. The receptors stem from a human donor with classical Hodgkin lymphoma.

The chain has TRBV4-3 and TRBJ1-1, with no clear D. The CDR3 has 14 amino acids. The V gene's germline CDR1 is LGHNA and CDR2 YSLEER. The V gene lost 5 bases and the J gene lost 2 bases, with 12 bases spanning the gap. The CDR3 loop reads CASSEGRVNTEAFF. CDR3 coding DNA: TGCGCCAGCAGCGAGGGTAGGGTCAACACTGAAGCTTTCTTT.

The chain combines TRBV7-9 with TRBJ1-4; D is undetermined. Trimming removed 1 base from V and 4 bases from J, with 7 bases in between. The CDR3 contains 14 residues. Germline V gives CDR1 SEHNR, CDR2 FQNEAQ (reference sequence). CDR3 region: CASSLGGLNEKLFF. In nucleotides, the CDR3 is TGTGCCAGCAGCTTAGGTGGGCTTAATGAAAAACTGTTTTTT. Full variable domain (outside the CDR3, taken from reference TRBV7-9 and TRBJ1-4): DTGVSQNPRHKITKRGQNVTFRCDPISEHNRLYWYRQTLGQGPEFLTYFQNEAQLEKSRLLSDRFSAERPKGSFSTLEIQRTEQGDSAMYLCASSLGGLNEKLFFGSGTQLSVL.

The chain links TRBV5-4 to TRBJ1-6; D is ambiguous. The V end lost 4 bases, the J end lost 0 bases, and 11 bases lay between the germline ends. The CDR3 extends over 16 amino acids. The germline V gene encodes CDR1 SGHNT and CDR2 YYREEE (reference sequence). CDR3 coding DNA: TGTGCCAGCAGCACCCGACCGAGCTCCTATAATTCACCCCTCCACTTT. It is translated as CASSTRPSSYNSPLHF. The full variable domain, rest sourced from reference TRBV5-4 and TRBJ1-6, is ETGVTQSPTHLIKTRGQQVTLRCSSQSGHNTVSWYQQALGQGPQFIFQYYREEENGRGNFPPRFSGLQFPNYSSELNVNALELDDSALYLCASSTRPSSYNSPLHFGNGTRLTVT.

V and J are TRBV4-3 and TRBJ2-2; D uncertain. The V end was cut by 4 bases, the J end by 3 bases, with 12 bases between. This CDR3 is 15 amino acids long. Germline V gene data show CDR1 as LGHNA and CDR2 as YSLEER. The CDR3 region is CASSPILTHTGELFF. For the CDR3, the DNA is TGCGCCAGCAGCCCGATACTTACCCACACCGGGGAGCTGTTTTTT.

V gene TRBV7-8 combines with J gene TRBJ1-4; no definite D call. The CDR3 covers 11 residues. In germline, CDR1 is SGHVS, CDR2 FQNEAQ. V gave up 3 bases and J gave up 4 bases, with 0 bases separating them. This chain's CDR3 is CASSFNEKLFF. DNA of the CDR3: TGTGCCAGCAGCTTTAATGAAAAACTGTTTTTT.

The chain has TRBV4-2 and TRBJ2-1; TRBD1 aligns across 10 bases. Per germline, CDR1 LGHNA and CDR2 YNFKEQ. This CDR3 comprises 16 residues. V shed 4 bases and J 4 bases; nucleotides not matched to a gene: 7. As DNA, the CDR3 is TGTGCCAGCAGCCCGAAGGGACAGGGGTTGTACAATGAGCAGTTCTTC. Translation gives CASSPKGQGLYNEQFF.

The CDR3 nucleotides are TGTGCCAGCAGTGAAGGGCCCTTTTTTCCGGGACAGAGCTATGGCTACACCTTC. Translation: CASSEGPFFPGQSYGYTF. This chain connects TRBV6-1 to TRBJ1-2; 7 bases match TRBD1. This CDR3 region has 18 residues. The ends lost 1 base at V and 4 bases at J; junction bases unmatched: 15. CDR1 MNHNS and CDR2 SASEGT come from the germline V gene.

The CDR3 region is CASSIFTGGSDTQYF. CDR3 DNA: TGTGCCAGTAGTATCTTCACAGGGGGATCAGATACGCAGTATTTT. The V and J genes are TRBV19 and TRBJ2-3; TRBD1 aligns across 8 bases. The CDR3 sequence is 15 residues long. Germline CDR1 LNHDA, CDR2 SQIVND (reference sequence). Trimming at V came to 3 bases and at J to 4 bases, leaving 6 bases not matched to a gene.

CDR3 sequence reads: CASSWWDEQFF. The CDR3 nucleotides are TGTGCCAGCAGCTGGTGGGATGAGCAGTTCTTC. V is TRBV2 and J is TRBJ2-1, with D hard to call. The germline CDR1 and CDR2 sequences are SNHLY and FYNNEI. Trimming stripped 6 bases from V and 8 bases from J, with 8 bases between. The CDR3 is 11 amino acids.

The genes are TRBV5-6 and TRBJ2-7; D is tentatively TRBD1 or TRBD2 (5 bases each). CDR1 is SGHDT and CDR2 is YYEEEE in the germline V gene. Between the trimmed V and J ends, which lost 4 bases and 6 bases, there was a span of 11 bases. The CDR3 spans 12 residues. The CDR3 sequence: CASSRGQREQYF. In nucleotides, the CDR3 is TGTGCCAGCAGCCGGGGCCAACGCGAGCAGTACTTC.

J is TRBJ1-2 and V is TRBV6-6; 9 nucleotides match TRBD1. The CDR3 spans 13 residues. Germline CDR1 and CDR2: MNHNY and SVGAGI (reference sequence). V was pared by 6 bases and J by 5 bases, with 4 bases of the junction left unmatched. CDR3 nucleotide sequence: TGTGCCAGCAGACAGGGGGCAGGGTATGGCTACACCTTC. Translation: CASRQGAGYGYTF.

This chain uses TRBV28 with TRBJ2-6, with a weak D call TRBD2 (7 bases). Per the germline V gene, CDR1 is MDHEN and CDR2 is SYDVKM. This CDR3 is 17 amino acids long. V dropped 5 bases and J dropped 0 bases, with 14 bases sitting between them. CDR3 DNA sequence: TGTGCCAGCAGTGGGGGGGCCCCGAGCTCTGGGGCCAACGTCCTGACTTTC. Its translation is CASSGGAPSSGANVLTF.

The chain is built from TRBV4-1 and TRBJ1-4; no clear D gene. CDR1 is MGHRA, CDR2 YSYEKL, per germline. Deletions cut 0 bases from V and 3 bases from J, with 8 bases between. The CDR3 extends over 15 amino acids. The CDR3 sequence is CASSQDRQSNEKLFF. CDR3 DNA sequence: TGCGCCAGCAGCCAAGACAGACAATCTAATGAAAAACTGTTTTTT.

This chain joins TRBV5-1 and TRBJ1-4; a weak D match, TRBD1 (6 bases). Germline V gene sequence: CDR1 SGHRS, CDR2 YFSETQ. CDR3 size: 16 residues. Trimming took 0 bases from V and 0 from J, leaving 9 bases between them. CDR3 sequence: CASSLGDKATNEKLFF. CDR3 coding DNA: TGCGCCAGCAGCTTGGGGGACAAGGCAACTAATGAAAAACTGTTTTTT.

CDR3 sequence: CAISSIPGQGLGTDTQYF. CDR3 nucleotides: TGTGCCATCAGCTCGATCCCGGGACAGGGTTTGGGCACAGATACGCAGTATTTT. V usage is TRBV10-3 and J usage is TRBJ2-3; 9 nucleotides line up with TRBD1. Looked up from germline, CDR1 is ENHRY and CDR2 is SYGVKD. There are 18 residues in the CDR3. The junction had 14 bases not matched to a gene; V was cut back by 6 bases and J by 1 base.

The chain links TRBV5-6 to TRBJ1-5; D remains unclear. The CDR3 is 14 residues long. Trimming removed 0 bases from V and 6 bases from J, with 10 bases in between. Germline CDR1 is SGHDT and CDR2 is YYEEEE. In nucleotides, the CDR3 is TGTGCCAGCAGCTTGGGGCAGATTGGTCAGCCCCAGCATTTT. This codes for CASSLGQIGQPQHF.

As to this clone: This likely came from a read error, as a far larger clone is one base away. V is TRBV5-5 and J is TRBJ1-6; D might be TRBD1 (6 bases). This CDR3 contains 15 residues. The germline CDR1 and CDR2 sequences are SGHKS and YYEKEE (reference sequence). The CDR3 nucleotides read TGCGCCAGCAGCCAAGATCAAGGGGGAAGCGCACCCCCCCACTTT. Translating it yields CASSQDQGGSAPPHF.

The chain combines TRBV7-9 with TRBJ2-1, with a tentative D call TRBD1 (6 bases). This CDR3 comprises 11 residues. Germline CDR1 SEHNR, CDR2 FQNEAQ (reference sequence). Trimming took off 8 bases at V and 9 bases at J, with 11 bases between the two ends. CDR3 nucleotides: TGTGCCAGCGGGTTAGGGGGTGAGCAGTTCTTC. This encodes CASGLGGEQFF.

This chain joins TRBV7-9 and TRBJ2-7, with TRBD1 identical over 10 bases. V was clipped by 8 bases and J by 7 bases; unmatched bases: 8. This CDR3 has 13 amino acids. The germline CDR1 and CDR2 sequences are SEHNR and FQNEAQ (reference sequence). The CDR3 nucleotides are TGTGCCAGCTCCAGGACAGGGGGGGAAGAGCAGTACTTC. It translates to CASSRTGGEEQYF.

Here the CDR3 reads CASSLTMGGTGGVNQPQHF. For the CDR3, the DNA is TGTGCCAGTAGTCTCACCATGGGGGGGACAGGGGGCGTCAATCAGCCCCAGCATTTT. The chain recombines TRBV19 with TRBJ1-5, with 12 bases fitting TRBD1. The germline V gene encodes CDR1 LNHDA and CDR2 SQIVND (reference sequence). Trimming cost V 5 bases and J 3 bases; bases outside gene matches: 14. The CDR3 is 19 amino acids.

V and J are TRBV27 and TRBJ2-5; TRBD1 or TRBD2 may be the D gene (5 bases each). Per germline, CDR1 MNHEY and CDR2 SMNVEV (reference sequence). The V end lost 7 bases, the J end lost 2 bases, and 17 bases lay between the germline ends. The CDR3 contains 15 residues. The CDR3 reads CASTPLGTAQETQYF. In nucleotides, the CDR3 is TGTGCCAGCACCCCCTTAGGGACGGCTCAAGAGACCCAGTACTTC.

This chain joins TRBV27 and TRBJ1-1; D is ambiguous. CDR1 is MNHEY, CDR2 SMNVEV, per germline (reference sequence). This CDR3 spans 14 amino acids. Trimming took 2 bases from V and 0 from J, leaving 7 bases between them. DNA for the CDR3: TGTGCCAGCAGTTTAAGGCAGATGAACACTGAAGCTTTCTTT. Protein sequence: CASSLRQMNTEAFF.

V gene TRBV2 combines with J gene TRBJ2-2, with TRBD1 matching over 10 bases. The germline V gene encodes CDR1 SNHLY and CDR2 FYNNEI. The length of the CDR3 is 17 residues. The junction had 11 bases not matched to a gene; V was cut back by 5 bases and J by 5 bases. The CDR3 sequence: CASSQNGQGGRTGELFF. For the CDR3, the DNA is TGTGCCAGCAGTCAAAACGGACAGGGGGGCAGGACCGGGGAGCTGTTTTTT.

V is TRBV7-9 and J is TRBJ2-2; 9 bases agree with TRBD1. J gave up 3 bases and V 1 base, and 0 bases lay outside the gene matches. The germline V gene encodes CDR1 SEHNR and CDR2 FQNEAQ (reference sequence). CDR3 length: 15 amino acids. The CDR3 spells CASSLGTGDTGELFF. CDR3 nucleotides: TGTGCCAGCAGCTTAGGGACAGGGGACACCGGGGAGCTGTTTTTT.

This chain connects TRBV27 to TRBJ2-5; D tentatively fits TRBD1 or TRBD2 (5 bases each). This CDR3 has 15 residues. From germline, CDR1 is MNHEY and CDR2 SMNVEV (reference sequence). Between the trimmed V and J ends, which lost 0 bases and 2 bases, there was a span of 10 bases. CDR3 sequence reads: CASSLSGALQETQYF. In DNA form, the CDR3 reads TGTGCCAGCAGTTTATCCGGGGCACTACAAGAGACCCAGTACTTC.

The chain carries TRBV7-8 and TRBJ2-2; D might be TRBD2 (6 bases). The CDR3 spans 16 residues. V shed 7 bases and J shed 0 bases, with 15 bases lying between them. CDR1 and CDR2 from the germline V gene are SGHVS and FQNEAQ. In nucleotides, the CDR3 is TGTGCCAGCAACCCTTGGCGGGGCGCGAACACCGGGGAGCTGTTTTTT. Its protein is CASNPWRGANTGELFF.